Following are 17 T cell receptor beta chains from one sample sequenced in a study of cytomegalovirus exposure and HLA in healthy donors (dated by TCRdb to 2016 to 2017). Libraries were built with the immunoSEQ multiplex PCR assay. For the multiplex PCR, a mixture combining 60 forward primers for TCR Vbeta segments and 13 reverse primers for TCR Jbeta segments was used. Entries here come from immuneACCESS through TCRdb and include only in-frame sequences with V and J called. Some clones fail to appear in such tables; in the studies checked, an unresolved V gene covers under half of the shortfall, and the cause of the remainder is unknown. For this sample the table gives approximately 170,000 clones, of which 85% were detected only once. The ten largest clonotypes hold 1% of the sample. The source material was PBMCs. Receptor source: a boy younger than 10 in good health and CMV-seronegative.

The chain employs TRBV7-8 and TRBJ2-1, with D possibly matching TRBD2 (6 bases). Germline V gene sequence: CDR1 SGHVS, CDR2 FQNEAQ. The CDR3 runs to 14 residues. The V end was cut by 5 bases, the J end by 15 bases, with 23 bases between. The CDR3 coding sequence is TGTGCCAGCAGCCCTATACTTACGGGGGAGATTCGGTTCTTC. It yields the protein CASSPILTGEIRFF.

The J gene is TRBJ1-5, the V gene TRBV2; D is unresolved. The CDR3 sequence is 15 residues long. Germline values: CDR1 SNHLY, CDR2 FYNNEI. Deletions cut 3 bases from V and 0 bases from J, with 9 bases between. The CDR3 DNA is TGTGCCAGCAGTGACCAAGGACTTAGCAATCAGCCCCAGCATTTT. Translated: CASSDQGLSNQPQHF.

The chain has TRBV28 and TRBJ1-5; D might be TRBD1 (6 bases). Germline V gene data show CDR1 as MDHEN and CDR2 as SYDVKM. The CDR3 is made up of 13 amino acids. V lost 4 bases to trimming and J lost 6 bases, with 10 bases between them. The CDR3 loop reads CASSSGVSQPQHF. In DNA, the CDR3 is TGTGCCAGCAGTTCAGGGGTAAGTCAGCCCCAGCATTTT.

This chain joins TRBV6-4 and TRBJ1-6; the match to TRBD1 covers 8 bases. V was pared by 5 bases and J by 6 bases, with 12 bases of the junction left unmatched. The CDR3 loop spans 17 amino acids. Germline CDR1 and CDR2: MRHNA and SNTAGT. CDR3 protein: CASSRESGGRRNSPLHF. In DNA form, the CDR3 reads TGTGCCAGCAGTCGCGAATCAGGGGGCCGGCGTAATTCACCCCTCCACTTT.

The rearrangement uses TRBV7-8 and TRBJ1-5; no firm D call. CDR3 size: 15 residues. V was shortened by 0 bases and J by 3 bases, with 9 bases between the two germline ends. Germline lookup yields CDR1 SGHVS and CDR2 FQNEAQ. CDR3 DNA: TGTGCCAGCAGCTTAGCATGGGAGGACAATCAGCCCCAGCATTTT. Translated: CASSLAWEDNQPQHF. The full variable domain, rest sourced from reference TRBV7-8 and TRBJ1-5, is GAGVSQSPRYKVAKRGQDVALRCDPISGHVSLFWYQQALGQGPEFLTYFQNEAQLDKSGLPSDRFFAERPEGSVSTLKIQRTQQEDSAVYLCASSLAWEDNQPQHFGDGTRLSIL.

The J gene is TRBJ2-5, the V gene TRBV15; TRBD1 matches at 9 bases. Germline CDR1 LNHNV, CDR2 YYDKDF (reference sequence). This CDR3 is built from 15 residues. J lost 1 base, V lost 8 bases, and 8 bases had no gene match. The CDR3 bases are TGTGCCACCGGGTGGGACAGGGCACCCCAAGAGACCCAGTACTTC. Translation gives CATGWDRAPQETQYF.

The rearrangement uses TRBV13 and TRBJ2-3, with 9 bases matching TRBD1. The CDR3 has 16 amino acids. V gave up 6 bases and J gave up 3 bases; unmatched junction bases: 10. Germline CDR1 and CDR2: PRHDT and FYEKMQ (reference sequence). DNA of the CDR3: TGTGCCAGCAGTCCGCGGACAGGGGTCACGACAGATACGCAGTATTTT. This encodes CASSPRTGVTTDTQYF.

V is TRBV2 and J is TRBJ2-4, with a possible D match to TRBD2 (5 bases). The CDR3 is 11 residues long. Trimming took off 4 bases at V and 9 bases at J, with 7 bases between the two ends. The germline CDR1 and CDR2 sequences are SNHLY and FYNNEI. The CDR3 DNA reads as TGTGCCAGCAGTGGGGAGTGCATTCAGTACTTC. Protein: CASSGECIQYF.

The chain uses TRBV5-1 and TRBJ2-7, with 7 bases aligning to TRBD2. V lost 0 bases, J lost 4 bases, and 7 bases stayed unmatched. The CDR3 is made up of 15 amino acids. CDR1 is SGHRS, CDR2 YFSETQ, per germline. CDR3 sequence: CASSLGAGGIYEQYV. For the CDR3, the DNA is TGCGCCAGCAGCTTGGGGGCCGGGGGGATATACGAGCAGTACGTC.

This clone was seen a few times. The CDR3 DNA is TGCGCCAGCAGCCTGATTAGCGGGAGAGCGGTCAATGAGCAGTTCTTC. This encodes CASSLISGRAVNEQFF. The chain uses TRBV4-1 and TRBJ2-1; TRBD2 matches 9 bases. V trimming: 4 bases; J trimming: 6 bases; junction bases outside the gene matches: 10. Germline-derived CDR1 and CDR2 are MGHRA and YSYEKL. The CDR3 is 16 residues long.

This chain links TRBV19 with TRBJ1-5; D is unclear. Germline loops: CDR1 LNHDA, CDR2 SQIVND (reference sequence). V was pared by 6 bases and J by 8 bases, with 17 bases between. This CDR3 region has 14 residues. The CDR3 is CASSTTFGLEPQHF. CDR3 DNA sequence: TGTGCCAGTAGCACGACATTTGGGCTCGAGCCCCAGCATTTT.

This clone showed up just once. Sequence at one end of the junction differs from germline and may be a read error. The rearrangement uses TRBV6-4 and TRBJ1-2; possible D gene TRBD1, 6 bases. CDR3 length: 15 amino acids. CDR1 and CDR2 (germline): MRHNA, SNTAGT. CDR3 DNA: TGTGCCAGCAGTGCGGGGGGTACAGGGAACTATGACTACACCTTC. This sequence encodes CASSAGGTGNYDYTF.

CDR3 coding DNA: TGCGCCAGCAGCTTGGAGTCGAGCACCGGGGAGCTGTTTTTT. Translating gives CASSLESSTGELFF. The chain has TRBV5-1 and TRBJ2-2, with D unresolved. The germline gives CDR1 SGHRS, CDR2 YFSETQ. V was shortened by 0 bases and J by 4 bases, with 7 bases between the two germline ends. The length of the CDR3 is 14 residues.

The chain couples TRBV11-3 to TRBJ2-1; TRBD2 matches at 10 bases. Germline values: CDR1 SGHNT, CDR2 YENEEA. The CDR3 loop spans 14 amino acids. V shed 5 bases, J shed 5 bases, and the junction held 3 bases outside the gene matches. The CDR3, as DNA: TGTGCCAGCAGCATGGGACTAGCGAACAATGAGCAGTTCTTC. This gives the protein CASSMGLANNEQFF.

This rearrangement joins TRBV4-2 to TRBJ1-1; a weak D match, TRBD1 (6 bases). The CDR3 runs to 15 residues. V dropped 0 bases and J dropped 4 bases, with 12 bases sitting between them. CDR1 and CDR2 (germline): LGHNA, YNFKEQ. As DNA, the CDR3 is TGTGCCAGCAGCCAAGACCACCCAGGGGCCACTGAAGCTTTCTTT. The encoded protein is CASSQDHPGATEAFF.

The chain joins TRBV6-4 to TRBJ2-7, with 8 bases identical to TRBD2. V shed 7 bases, J shed 1 base, and the junction held 12 bases outside the gene matches. Germline V gives CDR1 MRHNA, CDR2 SNTAGT. The CDR3 contains 16 residues. CDR3: CASNQGLAGLSYEQYV. CDR3 in DNA: TGTGCCAGCAACCAAGGCTTAGCGGGGCTGTCCTACGAGCAGTACGTC.

The chain combines TRBV5-1 with TRBJ1-6; D remains unclear. Germline V gene data show CDR1 as SGHRS and CDR2 as YFSETQ. The CDR3 spans 15 residues. V lost 0 bases, J lost 8 bases, and 12 bases lay in between. The CDR3 sequence is CASSLAWVGDSPLHF. The CDR3, as DNA: TGCGCCAGCAGCTTGGCCTGGGTCGGGGATTCACCCCTCCACTTT.